This passage covers 14 T cell receptor beta chains from one sample sequenced in a study of blood T cell repertoires in COVID-19. Sequencing was performed with immunoSEQ multiplex PCR; in TCRdb, only in-frame clones are kept and a portion is missing. The sample includes some 520,000 clones, 75% to 90% seen only once; the top ten take over 0.7%. Sequenced input: peripheral blood. These receptor sequences come from a man aged 18 to 30 with COVID-19, enrolled during active disease.

The chain employs TRBV24-1 and TRBJ2-5, with D possibly TRBD1 on 6 matching bases. CDR1 and CDR2 from the germline V gene are KGHDR and SFDVKD. This CDR3 contains 15 residues. V lost 2 bases and J 1 base, leaving 10 bases between the germline ends. The chain's CDR3 is CATSDSDRPQETQYF. As DNA, the CDR3 is TGTGCCACCAGTGATTCGGACAGACCCCAAGAGACCCAGTACTTC.

V gene TRBV2 combines with J gene TRBJ2-1; tentative D call: TRBD2 (5 bases). Trimming shortened V by 5 bases and J by 0 bases, and 11 bases separated the two germline ends. This CDR3 region has 15 residues. CDR1 and CDR2 (germline): SNHLY, FYNNEI. CDR3 loop: CASSRGSSSYNEQFF. DNA of the CDR3: TGTGCCAGCAGTCGGGGATCGAGCTCCTACAATGAGCAGTTCTTC.

The chain couples TRBV2 to TRBJ2-2; 7 bases line up with TRBD2. Germline V lookup: CDR1 SNHLY, CDR2 FYNNEI. V dropped 10 bases and J dropped 5; count of bases not matched to a gene: 10. CDR3 length: 14 residues. In nucleotides, the CDR3 is TGTGCCACCCTACCCCAGGGAGGGACCGGGGAGCTGTTTTTT. This encodes CATLPQGGTGELFF.

In nucleotides, the CDR3 is TGTGCCAGCAGTCGGACGGGAGGAAACACCATATATTTT. Encoded protein: CASSRTGGNTIYF. This chain links TRBV2 with TRBJ1-3; the D is unclear. The V and J ends lost 5 bases and 4 bases respectively, with 9 bases between them. There are 13 residues in the CDR3. Germline CDR1 is SNHLY and CDR2 is FYNNEI.

The chain links TRBV7-8 to TRBJ1-2; D gene uncertain. Germline V gene data show CDR1 as SGHVS and CDR2 as FQNEAQ. V gave up 1 base and J gave up 0 bases, with 12 bases separating them. CDR3 length: 16 residues. In DNA form, the CDR3 reads TGTGCCAGCAGCTTAGGTACAACAAAAACTAACTATGGCTACACCTTC. Its translation: CASSLGTTKTNYGYTF.

V is TRBV19 and J is TRBJ2-5, with 7 bases lining up with TRBD1. The germline V gene has CDR1 LNHDA and CDR2 SQIVND (reference sequence). The CDR3 loop spans 15 amino acids. J was trimmed by 2 bases and V by 9 bases; bases with no gene match: 12. The CDR3 coding sequence is TGTGCCAGCTCTACAGGGGCCTCCGTACAAGAGACCCAGTACTTC. The encoded protein is CASSTGASVQETQYF.

The CDR3 coding sequence is TGTGCCAGCAGTGAGATAATCGCAGATACGCAGTATTTT. Translated: CASSEIIADTQYF. This chain links TRBV28 with TRBJ2-3; D not resolved. The CDR3 has 13 amino acids. Trimming took 5 bases from V and 4 from J, leaving 10 bases between them. The germline V gene encodes CDR1 MDHEN and CDR2 SYDVKM.

The V call is TRBV18, the J call TRBJ2-7; TRBD1 matches at 10 bases. V was clipped by 3 bases and J by 7 bases; unmatched bases: 6. Germline loops: CDR1 KGHSH, CDR2 LQKENI. CDR3 size: 14 residues. The CDR3 here is CASSPSGTGEEQYF. The CDR3 DNA reads TGTGCCAGCTCACCGTCCGGGACAGGGGAAGAGCAGTACTTC.

This clone was seen a few times. The chain links TRBV19 to TRBJ1-5; maybe TRBD1 (6 bases). This CDR3 is 14 amino acids long. Trimming left V 7 bases short and J 7 bases short, with 17 bases between. CDR1 LNHDA and CDR2 SQIVND come from the germline V gene (reference sequence). CDR3 nucleotides: TGTGCCAGTACCTCGGGCGGGCAGGGGCAGCCCCAGCATTTT. Translating it yields CASTSGGQGQPQHF. Variable domain in full (rest from reference TRBV19 and TRBJ1-5): DGGITQSPKYLFRKEGQNVTLSCEQNLNHDAMYWYRQDPGQGLRLIYYSQIVNDFQKGDIAEGYSVSREKKESFPLTVTSAQKNPTAFYLCASTSGGQGQPQHFGDGTRLSIL.

The chain has TRBV9 and TRBJ1-2; D may be TRBD1 (5 bases). CDR1 is SGDLS and CDR2 is YYNGEE in the germline V gene. V shed 3 bases and J shed 2 bases, with 11 bases lying between them. The CDR3 spans 14 residues. The CDR3 reads CASSATTANYGYTF. CDR3 DNA sequence: TGTGCCAGCAGCGCCACGACAGCGAACTATGGCTACACCTTC.

The gene calls are TRBV11-3 and TRBJ2-1, with 8 positions matching TRBD2. The CDR3 is made up of 13 amino acids. V was clipped by 0 bases and J by 10 bases; unmatched bases: 2. The germline gives CDR1 SGHNT, CDR2 YENEEA. CDR3 nucleotide sequence: TGTGCCAGCAGCTTAGAAGTAGCGGGGGAGCAGTTCTTC. It codes for CASSLEVAGEQFF.

J is TRBJ1-3 and V is TRBV6-5; 10 bases are a match to TRBD1. With V trimmed by 4 bases and J by 1 base, 4 bases remained unmatched. This CDR3 contains 16 residues. The V gene's germline CDR1 is MNHEY and CDR2 SVGAGI. The CDR3 region has the DNA TGTGCCAGCAGTTTGGGACAGGGGAATTCTGGAAACACCATATATTTT. It specifies CASSLGQGNSGNTIYF.

The genes are TRBV7-9 and TRBJ1-1; the D gene is possibly TRBD1 (6 bases). CDR3 length: 15 amino acids. CDR1 SEHNR and CDR2 FQNEAQ come from the germline V gene (reference sequence). V dropped 1 base and J dropped 4 bases, with 13 bases sitting between them. In DNA form, the CDR3 reads TGTGCCAGCAGCTTAGTTCTAACAGGGTCCACTGAAGCTTTCTTT. Translating gives CASSLVLTGSTEAFF. Supplemented by reference TRBV7-9 and TRBJ1-1, the full variable domain reads DTGVSQNPRHKITKRGQNVTFRCDPISEHNRLYWYRQTLGQGPEFLTYFQNEAQLEKSRLLSDRFSAERPKGSFSTLEIQRTEQGDSAMYLCASSLVLTGSTEAFFGQGTRLTVV.

The V and J genes are TRBV2 and TRBJ1-3; no clear D. Germline V gene sequence: CDR1 SNHLY, CDR2 FYNNEI. Trimming removed 1 base from V and 10 bases from J, with 26 bases in between. This CDR3 comprises 18 residues. CDR3 amino acids: CASSEGVRRAPEIRTIYF. For the CDR3, the DNA is TGTGCCAGCAGTGAAGGTGTTCGCAGAGCTCCGGAGATTCGGACCATATATTTT.